This TCR beta chain came from a study of blood T cell repertoires in COVID-19. Whole-study context: T cells, B-cell-depleted T cells, or PBMCs supplied cDNA or gDNA.

V trimming: 5 bases; J trimming: 2 bases; junction bases outside the gene matches: 6. Per germline, CDR1 SGHAT and CDR2 FQDESV (reference sequence). The CDR3 is 15 residues long. Here immunoSEQ multiplex PCR was the method, and the copy in TCRdb shows in-frame clones only, minus some. The sample contains roughly 190,000 clones, about 90% of which appear only once. Sequencing was performed on PBMCs or T cells enriched from blood (not recorded which). This clonotype originated in a woman younger than 45 who had recovered from COVID-19. This rearrangement joins TRBV11-1 to TRBJ2-7, with 10 nucleotides matching TRBD1. The CDR3 DNA reads TGTGCCAGCAGCAACCGGGACAGGGGACCCTACGAGCAGTACTTC. This codes for CASSNRDRGPYEQYF.